What follows are 13 T cell receptor beta chains derived from one specimen sequenced in a study of cytomegalovirus exposure and HLA in healthy donors. Both 60 Vbeta primers and 13 Jbeta primers went into the PCR. Generated by immunoSEQ multiplex PCR, the TCRdb table keeps only in-frame clones and is missing some. The sample lists 150,000 to 200,000 clones; about 86% were seen once. The sequencing sample was made of PBMCs. The receptor set was obtained from a woman aged 18-35 years in good health and CMV-seronegative.

This clone was picked up one time. The chain combines TRBV5-4 with TRBJ1-2; maybe TRBD1 (6 bases). Trimming removed 0 bases at V and 5 bases at J, with 17 bases between. The CDR3 contains 16 residues. The germline V gene has CDR1 SGHNT and CDR2 YYREEE (reference sequence). Here the CDR3 reads CASSLDTGGRSYGYTF. As DNA, the CDR3 is TGTGCCAGCAGCTTGGATACGGGGGGCAGGTCATATGGCTACACCTTC.

The J gene is TRBJ2-1, the V gene TRBV19, with 10 bases lining up with TRBD2. V lost 9 bases, J lost 6 bases, and 11 bases stayed unmatched. The CDR3 is 15 amino acids. Germline CDR1 reads LNHDA; CDR2 reads SQIVND (reference sequence). CDR3 nucleotides: TGTGCCAGCGGCCAAGCGGGAGGGCCTGGCAATGAGCAGTTCTTC. Residues: CASGQAGGPGNEQFF. Using reference TRBV19 and TRBJ2-1 for the parts outside the CDR3, the full variable domain is DGGITQSPKYLFRKEGQNVTLSCEQNLNHDAMYWYRQDPGQGLRLIYYSQIVNDFQKGDIAEGYSVSREKKESFPLTVTSAQKNPTAFYLCASGQAGGPGNEQFFGPGTRLTVL.

V usage is TRBV6-5 and J usage is TRBJ1-1; D gene unclear. The CDR3 totals 14 residues. V dropped 6 bases and J dropped 3 bases, with 14 bases sitting between them. The germline V gene has CDR1 MNHEY and CDR2 SVGAGI. CDR3 loop: CASRMFAGYTEAFF. The CDR3 DNA reads as TGTGCCAGCAGGATGTTCGCGGGGTACACTGAAGCTTTCTTT.

The chain uses TRBV19 and TRBJ2-1; 7 bases are shared with TRBD2. This CDR3 contains 15 residues. Germline V lookup: CDR1 LNHDA, CDR2 SQIVND (reference sequence). V was clipped by 9 bases and J by 9 bases; unmatched bases: 17. This chain's CDR3 is CASIASVAGAGEQFF. The CDR3, as DNA: TGTGCCAGCATCGCCTCGGTGGCGGGAGCGGGTGAGCAGTTCTTC.

The table lists this clone with a few counts. The chain uses TRBV6-1 and TRBJ2-6; unclear D gene. The CDR3 has 14 amino acids. V lost 6 bases to trimming and J lost 1 base, with 7 bases between them. Germline CDR1 is MNHNS and CDR2 is SASEGT. Here the CDR3 reads CASSHSSGANVLTF. The CDR3 nucleotides read TGTGCCAGCAGCCATTCATCTGGGGCCAACGTCCTGACTTTC.

V gene TRBV28 combines with J gene TRBJ2-7; D might be TRBD1 (6 bases). V lost 3 bases, J lost 6 bases, and 21 bases lay in between. The CDR3 is 16 amino acids. Germline V gives CDR1 MDHEN, CDR2 SYDVKM. The CDR3 loop is CASSFPMDSGHPEQYF. The CDR3 DNA reads as TGTGCCAGCAGTTTCCCGATGGACAGTGGTCACCCCGAGCAGTACTTC.

The chain joins TRBV6-6 to TRBJ2-7, with 13 bases that match TRBD2. J lost 7 bases, V lost 7 bases, and 7 bases had no gene match. This CDR3 has 14 amino acids. Germline loops: CDR1 MNHNY, CDR2 SVGAGI (reference sequence). The CDR3 nucleotides are TGTGCCAGCAATCCGGGACTAGCGGGGCCAGAGCAGTACTTC. As protein: CASNPGLAGPEQYF.

The chain carries TRBV2 and TRBJ1-1; D possibly corresponds to TRBD1 (6 bases). This CDR3 region has 14 residues. Germline CDR1 reads SNHLY; CDR2 reads FYNNEI. V lost 0 bases, J lost 11 bases, and 16 bases lay in between. The CDR3 DNA is TGTGCCAGCAGTGAAGCGACCGGGGGGCAAAAGGCTTTCTTT. It specifies CASSEATGGQKAFF.

The chain recombines TRBV10-1 with TRBJ2-1; D call uncertain. The germline V gene has CDR1 WNHNN and CDR2 SYGVQD (reference sequence). Trimming removed 7 bases from V and 4 bases from J, with 11 bases in between. The CDR3 sequence is 13 residues long. CDR3 loop: CASIPLAYNEQFF. The CDR3 DNA reads TGCGCCAGCATCCCCTTGGCATACAATGAGCAGTTCTTC.

The gene calls are TRBV5-1 and TRBJ2-5; TRBD2 agrees at 12 bases. CDR3 length: 16 residues. The J segment lost 5 bases and the V segment lost 6 bases, leaving 11 bases of the junction unmatched. The germline CDR1 and CDR2 sequences are SGHRS and YFSETQ. Written as DNA, the CDR3 is TGCGCCAGCACCCCGGGACTAGCGGGCCTTAGGGAGACCCAGTACTTC. This gives the protein CASTPGLAGLRETQYF.

The V gene is TRBV27, the J gene TRBJ2-3; 10 bases match TRBD2. The germline gives CDR1 MNHEY, CDR2 SMNVEV (reference sequence). This CDR3 is built from 16 residues. Trimming removed 7 bases from V and 6 bases from J; junction bases left unmatched: 13. The CDR3 DNA is TGTGCCAGCACCTTGTTAGGAGCGGGAGGGCCGGATACGCAGTATTTT. The encoded protein is CASTLLGAGGPDTQYF.

CDR3 residues: CASSSPRGRKTQYF. In DNA form, the CDR3 reads TGTGCCAGCAGTTCGCCCAGGGGGCGAAAGACCCAGTACTTC. The gene calls are TRBV27 and TRBJ2-5, with TRBD1 identical over 8 bases. This CDR3 contains 14 residues. Trimming cost V 4 bases and J 6 bases; bases outside gene matches: 7. The germline V gene has CDR1 MNHEY and CDR2 SMNVEV (reference sequence).

The rearrangement uses TRBV5-1 and TRBJ2-3; possible D gene TRBD1, 8 bases. V gave up 4 bases and J gave up 4 bases, with 19 bases separating them. This CDR3 has 16 amino acids. Germline CDR1 SGHRS, CDR2 YFSETQ. CDR3 loop: CASSKRDRHIPDTQYF. The DNA for the CDR3 is TGCGCCAGCAGCAAGCGGGACAGGCACATCCCAGATACGCAGTATTTT.